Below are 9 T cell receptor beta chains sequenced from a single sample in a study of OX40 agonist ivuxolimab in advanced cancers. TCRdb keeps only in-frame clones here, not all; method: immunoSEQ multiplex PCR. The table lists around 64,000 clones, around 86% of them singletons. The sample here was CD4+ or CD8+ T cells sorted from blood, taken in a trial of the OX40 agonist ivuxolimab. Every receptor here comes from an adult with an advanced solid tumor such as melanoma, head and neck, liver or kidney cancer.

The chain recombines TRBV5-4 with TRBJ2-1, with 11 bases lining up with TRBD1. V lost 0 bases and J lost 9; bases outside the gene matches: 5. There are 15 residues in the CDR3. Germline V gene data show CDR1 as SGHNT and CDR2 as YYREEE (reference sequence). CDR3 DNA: TGTGCCAGCAGCTTGGGAGGACAGGGGGCGATTGAGCAGTTCTTC. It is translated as CASSLGGQGAIEQFF. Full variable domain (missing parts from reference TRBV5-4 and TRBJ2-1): ETGVTQSPTHLIKTRGQQVTLRCSSQSGHNTVSWYQQALGQGPQFIFQYYREEENGRGNFPPRFSGLQFPNYSSELNVNALELDDSALYLCASSLGGQGAIEQFFGPGTRLTVL.

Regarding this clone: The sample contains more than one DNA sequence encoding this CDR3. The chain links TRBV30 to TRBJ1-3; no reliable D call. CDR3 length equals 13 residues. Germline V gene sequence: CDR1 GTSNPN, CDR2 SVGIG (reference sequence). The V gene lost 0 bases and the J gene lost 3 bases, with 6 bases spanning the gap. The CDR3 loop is CAWSVTGGNTIYF. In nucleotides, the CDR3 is TGTGCCTGGAGTGTGACCGGTGGAAACACCATATATTTT.

CDR3 nucleotides: TGTGCCAGCTTACTAGCGACAGATACGCAGTATTTT. This gives the protein CASLLATDTQYF. The genes are TRBV2 and TRBJ2-3, with TRBD2 matching 7 bases. Losses at the gene ends were 8 bases for V and 3 bases for J; bases not matched to a gene: 2. This CDR3 contains 12 residues. The germline V gene encodes CDR1 SNHLY and CDR2 FYNNEI.

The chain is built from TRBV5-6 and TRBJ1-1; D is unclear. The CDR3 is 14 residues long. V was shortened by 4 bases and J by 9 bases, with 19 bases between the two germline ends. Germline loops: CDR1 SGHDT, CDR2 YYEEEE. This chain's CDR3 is CASSEQWVLSKAFF. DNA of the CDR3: TGTGCCAGCAGCGAACAGTGGGTCTTATCAAAAGCTTTCTTT.

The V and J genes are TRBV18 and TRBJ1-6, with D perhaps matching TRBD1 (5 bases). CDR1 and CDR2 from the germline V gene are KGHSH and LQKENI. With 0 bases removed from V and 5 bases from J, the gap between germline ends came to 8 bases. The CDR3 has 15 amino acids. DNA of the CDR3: TGTGCCAGCTCACCACCGGGACGGAATAATTCACCCCTCCACTTT. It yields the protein CASSPPGRNNSPLHF.

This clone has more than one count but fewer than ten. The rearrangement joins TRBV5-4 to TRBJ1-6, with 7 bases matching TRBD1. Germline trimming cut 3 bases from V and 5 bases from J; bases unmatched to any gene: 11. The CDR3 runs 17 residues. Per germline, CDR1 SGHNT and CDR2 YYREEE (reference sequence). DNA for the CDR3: TGTGCCAGCAGCTCAGGCTCACCCGGGACAGATAATTCACCCCTCCACTTT. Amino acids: CASSSGSPGTDNSPLHF. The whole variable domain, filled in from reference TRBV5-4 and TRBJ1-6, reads ETGVTQSPTHLIKTRGQQVTLRCSSQSGHNTVSWYQQALGQGPQFIFQYYREEENGRGNFPPRFSGLQFPNYSSELNVNALELDDSALYLCASSSGSPGTDNSPLHFGNGTRLTVT.

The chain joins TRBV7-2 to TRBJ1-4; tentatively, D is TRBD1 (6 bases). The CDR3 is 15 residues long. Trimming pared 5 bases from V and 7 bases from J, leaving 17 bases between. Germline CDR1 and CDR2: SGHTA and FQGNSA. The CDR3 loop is CASSRTGIGGEKLFF. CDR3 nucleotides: TGTGCCAGCAGCCGTACAGGGATCGGGGGTGAAAAACTGTTTTTT.

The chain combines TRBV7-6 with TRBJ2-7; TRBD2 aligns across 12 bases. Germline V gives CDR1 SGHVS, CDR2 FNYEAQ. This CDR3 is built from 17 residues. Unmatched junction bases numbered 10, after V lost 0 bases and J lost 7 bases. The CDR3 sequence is CASSLAQLAGGYGEQYF. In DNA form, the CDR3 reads TGTGCCAGCAGCTTAGCGCAACTAGCGGGAGGCTATGGGGAGCAGTACTTC.

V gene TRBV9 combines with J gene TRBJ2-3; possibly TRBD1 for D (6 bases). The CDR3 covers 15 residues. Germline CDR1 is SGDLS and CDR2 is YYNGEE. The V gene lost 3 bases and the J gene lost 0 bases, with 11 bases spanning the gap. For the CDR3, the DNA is TGTGCCAGCAGCGCCGGGACAACTAGCACAGATACGCAGTATTTT. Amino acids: CASSAGTTSTDTQYF. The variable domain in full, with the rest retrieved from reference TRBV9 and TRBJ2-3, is DSGVTQTPKHLITATGQRVTLRCSPRSGDLSVYWYQQSLDQGLQFLIQYYNGEERAKGNILERFSAQQFPDLHSELNLSSLELGDSALYFCASSAGTTSTDTQYFGPGTRLTVL.